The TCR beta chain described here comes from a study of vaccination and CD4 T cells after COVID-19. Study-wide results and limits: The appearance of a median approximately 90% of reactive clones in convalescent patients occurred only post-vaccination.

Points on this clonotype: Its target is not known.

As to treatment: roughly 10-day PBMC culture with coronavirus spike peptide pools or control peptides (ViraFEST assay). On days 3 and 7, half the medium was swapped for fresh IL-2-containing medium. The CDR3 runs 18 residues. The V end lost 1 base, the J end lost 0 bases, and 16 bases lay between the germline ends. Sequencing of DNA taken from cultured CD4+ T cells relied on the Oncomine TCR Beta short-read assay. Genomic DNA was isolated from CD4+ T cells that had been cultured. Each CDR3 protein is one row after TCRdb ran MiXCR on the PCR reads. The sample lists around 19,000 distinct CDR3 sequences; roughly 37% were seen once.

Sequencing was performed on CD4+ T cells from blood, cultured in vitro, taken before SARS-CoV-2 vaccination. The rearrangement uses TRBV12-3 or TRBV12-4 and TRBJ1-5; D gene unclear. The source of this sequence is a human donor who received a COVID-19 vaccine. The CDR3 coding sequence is TGTGCCAGCAGTTTAGAGCTGAAGACCAAGGTTAGCAATCAGCCCCAGCATTTT. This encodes CASSLELKTKVSNQPQHF.